The sequence of this TCR beta chain was determined in a study of blood T cell repertoires in COVID-19. Study-level background: Both acute and convalescent COVID-19 samples were obtained from the United States, Italy and Spain. From T cells, B-cell-depleted T cells, or PBMCs came the material, which was cDNA or gDNA.

This CDR3 region has 16 residues. Germline V gene lookup returns CDR1 MDHEN and CDR2 SYDVKM. V gave up 2 bases and J gave up 0 bases, with 13 bases separating them. Authors' data handling: Estimated nucleated cell counts came from reference gene primer amplification. TCRdb keeps only in-frame clones here, not all; method: immunoSEQ multiplex PCR. V and J calls and clone size are as listed in that table; D and trimming were resolved from the DNA. The table has about 110,000 clones, approximately 80% seen once. The V and J genes are TRBV28 and TRBJ1-2; no reliable D call. The clonotype originates from a man aged 70 or older with active or convalescent COVID-19. Source material: peripheral blood. CDR3 in amino acids: CASSLSQRSSNYGYTF. The DNA of the CDR3 is TGTGCCAGCAGTTTAAGCCAACGCTCCTCTAACTATGGCTACACCTTC.